This T cell receptor beta chain was recorded in a study of T cell changes during pregnancy in multiple sclerosis. The CDR3 contains 16 residues. The V segment lost 6 bases and the J segment 4 bases; nucleotides outside the gene matches: 10. Looked up from germline, CDR1 is LNHDA and CDR2 is SQIVND (reference sequence). Only in-frame clones appear in the TCRdb table, and some are missing; sequencing was by immunoSEQ multiplex PCR. The sample yields around 62,000 clones, roughly nine tenths seen once. This specimen consisted of peripheral blood, obtained in the first trimester of pregnancy. This clonotype originated in a female donor with multiple sclerosis, enrolled in a pregnancy study. This chain uses TRBV19 with TRBJ2-5; 11 bases map to TRBD1. Here the CDR3 reads CASRSMGQGVVETQYF. In nucleotides, the CDR3 is TGTGCCAGTAGAAGCATGGGACAGGGGGTCGTAGAGACCCAGTACTTC.